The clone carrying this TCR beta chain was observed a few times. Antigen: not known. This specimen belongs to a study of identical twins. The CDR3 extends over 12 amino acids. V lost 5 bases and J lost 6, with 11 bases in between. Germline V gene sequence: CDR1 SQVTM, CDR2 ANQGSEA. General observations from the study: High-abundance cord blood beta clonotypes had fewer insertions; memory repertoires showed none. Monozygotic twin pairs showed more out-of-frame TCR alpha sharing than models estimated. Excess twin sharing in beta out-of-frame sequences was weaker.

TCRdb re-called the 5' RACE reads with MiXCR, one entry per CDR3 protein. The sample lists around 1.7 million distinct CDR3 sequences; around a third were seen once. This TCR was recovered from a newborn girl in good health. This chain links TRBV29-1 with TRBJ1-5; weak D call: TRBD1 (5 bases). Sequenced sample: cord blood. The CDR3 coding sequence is TGCAGCGTTTTCAGGGTAGGTCAGCCCCAGCATTTT. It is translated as CSVFRVGQPQHF. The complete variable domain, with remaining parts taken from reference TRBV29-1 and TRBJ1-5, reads SAVISQKPSRDICQRGTSLTIQCQVDSQVTMMFWYRQQPGQSLTLIATANQGSEATYESGFVIDKFPISRPNLTFSTLTVSNMSPEDSSIYLCSVFRVGQPQHFGDGTRLSIL.